This TCR beta chain emerged from a study of T cell repertoires in cytomegalovirus infection. Across the whole study: Well-studied HLA-B-restricted CMV epitopes were used in the study alongside recently identified HLA-C-restricted ones. Carrying CMV and the relevant HLA type showed in public TCR beta signatures. Study-wide findings and caveats: Predominance within the ex vivo response was attributable to HLA-C-restricted CMV-specific TCR beta clonotypes. Using cumulative public TCR beta family frequency, the authors identified those who carried CMV together with the relevant HLA.

In the case of this clonotype: What it binds is unknown.

TCRdb reanalysed the reads using MiXCR and keeps one entry per CDR3 protein. The table includes some 700,000 distinct CDR3 sequences, roughly 36% detected once. The sequence was collected from a human donor in good health (CMV status not recorded). Some clones in this sample may be carry-over from other donors' samples. Source: cultured PBMCs, taken from culture after CMV antigen stimulation.

The CDR3 DNA reads as TGTGCCATCGGAGGACTAGGTGGGGATACGCAGTATTTT. It yields the protein CAIGGLGGDTQYF. This chain uses TRBV10-3 with TRBJ2-3; 7 bases fit TRBD2. The CDR3 is 13 amino acids. Germline CDR1 and CDR2: ENHRY and SYGVKD. V lost 8 bases to trimming and J lost 6 bases; unmatched junction nucleotides: 8.